This passage covers 10 T cell receptor beta chains from one sample sequenced in a study of shared clonotypes between healthy human individuals (dated by TCRdb to 2020 to 2021). For the CD8 naive samples, CD45RO-negative cells were positively selected for CCR7, yielding a CD45RA+CCR7+ population from which TemRA cells were excluded. The library was produced with the immunoSEQ multiplex PCR assay. TCRdb retrieved this table from immuneACCESS and kept in-frame rearrangements only. Not all clones are present; in checked studies, unresolved V genes account for under half, and no reason is known for the remainder. For this sample there are about 2 million clones; less than 95% appear just once. The top ten hold 1% to 1.3% of the sample. The material sequenced was naive CD8+ T cells sorted from blood. Sample cell subset or site, as interpreted from the label and publication: CD45RA+CCR7+. The receptors were gathered from a man aged 18 to 29 in good health.

This chain connects TRBV30 to TRBJ1-6; D is possibly TRBD1 (5 bases). Germline loops: CDR1 GTSNPN, CDR2 SVGIG (reference sequence). Trimming cost V 2 bases and J 8 bases, with 10 bases left between them. This CDR3 has 13 residues. The CDR3 protein is CAWSMGEHSPLHF. CDR3 nucleotide sequence: TGTGCCTGGAGTATGGGGGAACATTCACCCCTCCACTTT.

The V and J genes are TRBV28 and TRBJ1-5; 7 nucleotides line up with TRBD1. The CDR3 has 14 residues. Germline trimming cut 7 bases from V and 3 bases from J; bases unmatched to any gene: 6. In germline, CDR1 is MDHEN, CDR2 SYDVKM. CDR3 residues: CASITGANNQPQHF. The CDR3, as DNA: TGTGCCAGCATAACAGGGGCGAACAATCAGCCCCAGCATTTT.

This clone was counted between two and nine times. This chain links TRBV2 with TRBJ1-4; D is undetermined. Germline CDR1 reads SNHLY; CDR2 reads FYNNEI. This CDR3 is built from 11 residues. Trimming took off 6 bases at V and 1 base at J, with 0 bases between the two ends. The CDR3 bases are TGTGCCAGCAGAACTAATGAAAAACTGTTTTTT. Its protein is CASRTNEKLFF. The whole variable domain, filled in from reference TRBV2 and TRBJ1-4, reads EPEVTQTPSHQVTQMGQEVILRCVPISNHLYFYWYRQILGQKVEFLVSFYNNEISEKSEIFDDQFSVERPDGSNFTLKIRSTKLEDSAMYFCASRTNEKLFFGSGTQLSVL.

This clone showed up just once. This sequence joins TRBV29-1 and TRBJ2-7, with unresolved D. The CDR3 spans 14 residues. Trimming removed 1 base at V and 4 bases at J, with 14 bases between. The germline CDR1 and CDR2 sequences are SQVTM and ANQGSEA. For the CDR3, the DNA is TGCAGCGTTGAAGGACCCGCCAGGCCATACGAGCAGTACTTC. Amino acid sequence: CSVEGPARPYEQYF.

This clone occurred once. The CDR3 loop is CASSYRLAGSYEQYF. In DNA form, the CDR3 reads TGTGCCAGCAGTTACAGACTAGCGGGAAGCTACGAGCAGTACTTC. V and J are TRBV6-5 and TRBJ2-7; TRBD2 matches 11 bases. The V and J ends lost 2 bases and 3 bases, in that order; junction bases with no gene match: 3. Germline CDR1 MNHEY, CDR2 SVGAGI. CDR3 length: 15 residues.

DNA for the CDR3: TGTGCCAGCAGCGCCCGGGACAGTTTCTATGGCTACACCTTC. Protein: CASSARDSFYGYTF. This chain connects TRBV9 to TRBJ1-2; 7 nucleotides line up with TRBD1. After removal of 3 bases from V and 4 bases from J, the junction contained 6 bases not matched to a gene. Germline loops: CDR1 SGDLS, CDR2 YYNGEE. The CDR3 extends over 14 amino acids. The entire variable domain, with the rest obtained from reference TRBV9 and TRBJ1-2, is as follows: DSGVTQTPKHLITATGQRVTLRCSPRSGDLSVYWYQQSLDQGLQFLIQYYNGEERAKGNILERFSAQQFPDLHSELNLSSLELGDSALYFCASSARDSFYGYTFGSGTRLTVV.

The genes are TRBV5-1 and TRBJ1-1; possible D gene TRBD1, 5 bases. V was shortened by 4 bases and J by 3 bases, with 16 bases between the two germline ends. CDR3 length: 15 residues. Per germline, CDR1 SGHRS and CDR2 YFSETQ. The CDR3 protein is CASSPNRGGDTEAFF. The CDR3 DNA reads TGCGCCAGCAGCCCCAATCGGGGAGGGGACACTGAAGCTTTCTTT.

In its sample, this clone was seen once. The chain has TRBV19 and TRBJ2-2, with 9 positions matching TRBD2. V trimming: 5 bases; J trimming: 0 bases; junction bases outside the gene matches: 1. CDR3 length: 15 amino acids. CDR1 and CDR2 (germline): LNHDA, SQIVND (reference sequence). The CDR3 here is CASSLAGANTGELFF. Here the CDR3 DNA reads TGTGCCAGTAGTTTAGCGGGAGCGAACACCGGGGAGCTGTTTTTT.

The chain has TRBV4-1 and TRBJ1-5; tentative D call: TRBD1 (5 bases). The length of the CDR3 is 16 residues. V was pared by 3 bases and J by 6 bases, with 18 bases between. Germline V gene data show CDR1 as MGHRA and CDR2 as YSYEKL. DNA of the CDR3: TGCGCCAGCAGCCACGCGGGGGTTGAGCCCGGTCAGCCCCAGCATTTT. It is translated as CASSHAGVEPGQPQHF.

As regards this clone: At the DNA level, this CDR3 is encoded by other sequences in the same sample as well. CDR3 amino acids: CSAGGDTEAFF. CDR3 nucleotide sequence: TGCAGCGCTGGAGGGGACACTGAAGCTTTCTTT. V gene TRBV29-1 combines with J gene TRBJ1-1; TRBD1 might be the D (5 bases). Deletions cut 7 bases from V and 3 bases from J, with 9 bases between. This CDR3 has 11 amino acids. Germline-derived CDR1 and CDR2 are SQVTM and ANQGSEA.